This TCR beta chain was observed in a study of blood T cell repertoires in COVID-19. Study at large: The United States, Italy and Spain provided the acute and convalescent COVID-19 samples.

Shortly before study entry, within 2 weeks, exposed participants had met a COVID-19 case. In the authors' methods: It was from reference gene primer amplification that nucleated cell counts were estimated. Assay: immunoSEQ multiplex PCR; the TCRdb copy retains only in-frame clones and omits some. The DNA was the basis for D and trimming; V, J and clone size are from that table. The sample carries 250,000 or so clones, approximately 84% recorded once. CDR1 is SGHTA, CDR2 FQGNSA, per germline. This CDR3 region has 16 residues. V was pared by 4 bases and J by 0 bases, with 4 bases of the junction left unmatched.

The rearrangement joins TRBV7-2 to TRBJ2-2, with TRBD2 matching over 8 bases. The sequence was collected from a woman in her 50s who had been exposed to COVID-19. Sequencing was performed on PBMCs or T cells enriched from blood (not recorded which). CDR3 protein: CASSSPGLANTGELFF. In nucleotides, the CDR3 is TGTGCCAGCAGCTCCCCGGGACTAGCGAACACCGGGGAGCTGTTTTTT.